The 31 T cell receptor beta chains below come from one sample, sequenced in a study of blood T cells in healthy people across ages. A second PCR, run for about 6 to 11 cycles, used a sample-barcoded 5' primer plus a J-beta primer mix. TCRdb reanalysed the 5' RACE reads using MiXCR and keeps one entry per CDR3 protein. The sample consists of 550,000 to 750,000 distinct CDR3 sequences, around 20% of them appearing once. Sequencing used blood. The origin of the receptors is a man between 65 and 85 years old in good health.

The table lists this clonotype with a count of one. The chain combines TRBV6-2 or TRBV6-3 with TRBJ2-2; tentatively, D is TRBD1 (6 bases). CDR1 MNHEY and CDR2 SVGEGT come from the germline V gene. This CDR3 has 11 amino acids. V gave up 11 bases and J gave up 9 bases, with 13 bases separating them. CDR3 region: CAGTQGRELFF. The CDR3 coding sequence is TGTGCCGGCACACAGGGTCGGGAGCTGTTTTTT.

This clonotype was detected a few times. Here the CDR3 DNA reads TGCGCCAGCAGCTTTGGTCGCGGCGGCCAAGAGACCCAGTACTTC. It yields the protein CASSFGRGGQETQYF. The chain couples TRBV5-1 to TRBJ2-5; D remains unclear. The germline V gene encodes CDR1 SGHRS and CDR2 YFSETQ. The CDR3 is made up of 15 amino acids. Trimming pared 2 bases from V and 1 base from J, leaving 12 bases between.

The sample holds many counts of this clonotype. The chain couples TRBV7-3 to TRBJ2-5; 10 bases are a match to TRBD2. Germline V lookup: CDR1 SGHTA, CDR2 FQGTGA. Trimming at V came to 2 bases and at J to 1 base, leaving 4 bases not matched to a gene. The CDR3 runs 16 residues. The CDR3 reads CASSLGAGGIQETQYF. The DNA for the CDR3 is TGTGCCAGCAGCTTAGGAGCGGGAGGGATCCAAGAGACCCAGTACTTC.

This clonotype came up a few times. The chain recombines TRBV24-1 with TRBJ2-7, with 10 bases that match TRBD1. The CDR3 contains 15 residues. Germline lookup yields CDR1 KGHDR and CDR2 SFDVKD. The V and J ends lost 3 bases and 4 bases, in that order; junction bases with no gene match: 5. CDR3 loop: CATSDPGQGDYEQYF. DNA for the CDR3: TGTGCCACCAGTGATCCCGGACAGGGGGATTACGAGCAGTACTTC.

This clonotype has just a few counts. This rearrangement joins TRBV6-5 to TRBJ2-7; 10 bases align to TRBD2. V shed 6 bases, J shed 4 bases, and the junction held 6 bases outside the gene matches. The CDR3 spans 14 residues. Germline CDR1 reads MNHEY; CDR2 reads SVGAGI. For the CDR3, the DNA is TGTGCCAGCAGCTTACTAGCGGGATCTTACGAGCAGTACTTC. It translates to CASSLLAGSYEQYF.

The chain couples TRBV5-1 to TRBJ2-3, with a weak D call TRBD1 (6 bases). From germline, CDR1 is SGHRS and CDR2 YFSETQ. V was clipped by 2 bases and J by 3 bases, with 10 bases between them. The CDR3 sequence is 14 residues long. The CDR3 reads CASSFAGQTDTQYF. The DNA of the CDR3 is TGCGCCAGCAGCTTCGCCGGACAGACAGATACGCAGTATTTT. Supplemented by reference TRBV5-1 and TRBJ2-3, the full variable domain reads KAGVTQTPRYLIKTRGQQVTLSCSPISGHRSVSWYQQTPGQGLQFLFEYFSETQRNKGNFPGRFSGRQFSNSRSEMNVSTLELGDSALYLCASSFAGQTDTQYFGPGTRLTVL.

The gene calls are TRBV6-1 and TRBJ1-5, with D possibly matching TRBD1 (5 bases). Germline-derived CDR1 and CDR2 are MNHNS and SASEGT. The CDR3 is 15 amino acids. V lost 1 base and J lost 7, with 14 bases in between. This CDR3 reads CASSEGMGRMQPQHF. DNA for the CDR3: TGTGCCAGCAGTGAAGGGATGGGGCGGATGCAGCCCCAGCATTTT.

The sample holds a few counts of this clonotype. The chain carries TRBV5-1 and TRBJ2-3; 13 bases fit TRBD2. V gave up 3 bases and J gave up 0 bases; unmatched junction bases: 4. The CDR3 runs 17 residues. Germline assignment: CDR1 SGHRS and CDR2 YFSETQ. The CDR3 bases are TGCGCCAGCAGCTCCGGGACTAGCGGGACTAGCACAGATACGCAGTATTTT. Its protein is CASSSGTSGTSTDTQYF.

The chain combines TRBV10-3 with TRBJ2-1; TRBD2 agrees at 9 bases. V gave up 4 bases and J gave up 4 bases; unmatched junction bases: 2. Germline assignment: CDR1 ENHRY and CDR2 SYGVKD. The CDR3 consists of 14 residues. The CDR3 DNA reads TGTGCCATCAGTGCGAGCGGGAGGTACAATGAGCAGTTCTTC. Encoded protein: CAISASGRYNEQFF.

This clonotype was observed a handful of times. The CDR3 DNA reads TGTGCCAGTAGTATAGATATCGATGAGCAGTTCTTC. It yields the protein CASSIDIDEQFF. V gene TRBV19 combines with J gene TRBJ2-5; D uncertain. The last part of the DNA fits TRBJ2-1 better; the J call may be wrong. The length of the CDR3 is 12 residues. Germline V gives CDR1 LNHDA, CDR2 SQIVND (reference sequence).

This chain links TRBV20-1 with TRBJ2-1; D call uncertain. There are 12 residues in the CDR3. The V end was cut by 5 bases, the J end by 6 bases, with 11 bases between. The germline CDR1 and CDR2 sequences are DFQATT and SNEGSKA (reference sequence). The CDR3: CSAPDPPNEQFF. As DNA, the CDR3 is TGCAGTGCTCCCGACCCCCCCAATGAGCAGTTCTTC.

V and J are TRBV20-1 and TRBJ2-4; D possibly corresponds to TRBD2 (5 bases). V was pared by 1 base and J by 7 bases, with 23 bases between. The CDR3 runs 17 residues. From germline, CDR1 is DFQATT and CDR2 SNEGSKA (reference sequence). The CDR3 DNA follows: TGCAGTGCTAGAGCTCTATTTAATCGGGATCTCATTAACATTCAGTACTTC. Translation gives CSARALFNRDLINIQYF.

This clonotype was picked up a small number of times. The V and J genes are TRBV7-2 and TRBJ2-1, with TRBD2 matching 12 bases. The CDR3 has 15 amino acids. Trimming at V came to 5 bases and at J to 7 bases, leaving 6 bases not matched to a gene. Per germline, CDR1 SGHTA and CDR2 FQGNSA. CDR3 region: CASSPSGRAPNEQFF. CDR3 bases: TGTGCCAGCAGCCCTAGCGGGAGGGCCCCTAATGAGCAGTTCTTC.

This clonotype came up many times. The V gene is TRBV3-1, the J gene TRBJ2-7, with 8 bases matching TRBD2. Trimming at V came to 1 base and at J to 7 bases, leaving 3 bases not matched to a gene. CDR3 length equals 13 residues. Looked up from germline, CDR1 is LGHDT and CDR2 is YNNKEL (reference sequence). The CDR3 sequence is CASSQVVAGEQYF. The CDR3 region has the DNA TGTGCCAGCAGCCAAGTAGTAGCGGGAGAGCAGTACTTC.

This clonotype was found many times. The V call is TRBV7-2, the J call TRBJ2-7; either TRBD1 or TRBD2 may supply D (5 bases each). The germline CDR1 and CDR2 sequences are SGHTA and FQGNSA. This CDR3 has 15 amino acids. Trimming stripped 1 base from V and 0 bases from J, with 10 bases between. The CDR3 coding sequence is TGTGCCAGCAGCTTAGATGCAGGGAGCTCCTACGAGCAGTACTTC. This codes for CASSLDAGSSYEQYF. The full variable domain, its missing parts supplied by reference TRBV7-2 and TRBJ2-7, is GAGVSQSPSNKVTEKGKDVELRCDPISGHTALYWYRQSLGQGLEFLIYFQGNSAPDKSGLPSDRFSAERTGGSVSTLTIQRTQQEDSAVYLCASSLDAGSSYEQYFGPGTRLTVT.

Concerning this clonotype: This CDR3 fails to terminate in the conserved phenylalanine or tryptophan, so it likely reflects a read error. The DNA of the CDR3 is TGTGCCAGCAGCCCCCGAGTTGGCTACACCCTC. Residues: CASSPRVGYTL. The rearrangement links TRBV7-2 to TRBJ1-2; D call uncertain. This CDR3 is built from 11 residues. The V end was cut by 5 bases, the J end by 7 bases, with 8 bases between. CDR1 and CDR2 (germline): SGHTA, FQGNSA.

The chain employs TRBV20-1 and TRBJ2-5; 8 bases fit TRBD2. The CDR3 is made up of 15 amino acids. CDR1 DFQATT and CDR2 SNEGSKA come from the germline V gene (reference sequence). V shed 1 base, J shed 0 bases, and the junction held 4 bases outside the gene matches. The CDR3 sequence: CSARGLLADQETQYF. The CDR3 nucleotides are TGCAGTGCTAGAGGTTTACTAGCGGACCAAGAGACCCAGTACTTC.

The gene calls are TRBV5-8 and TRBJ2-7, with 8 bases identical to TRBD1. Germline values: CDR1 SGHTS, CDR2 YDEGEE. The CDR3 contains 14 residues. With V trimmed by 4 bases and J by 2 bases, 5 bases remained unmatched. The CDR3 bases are TGTGCCAGCAGCGACGGACAGGGACCCTACGAGCAGTACTTC. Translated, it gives CASSDGQGPYEQYF.

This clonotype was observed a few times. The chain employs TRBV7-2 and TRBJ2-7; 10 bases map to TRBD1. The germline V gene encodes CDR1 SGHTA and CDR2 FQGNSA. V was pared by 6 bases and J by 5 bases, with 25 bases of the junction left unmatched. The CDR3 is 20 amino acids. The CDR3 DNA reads TGTGCCAGCAGTCAAAGGTGGAAGGGGACAGGGGATTATCGATCCGACGAGCAGTACTTC. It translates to CASSQRWKGTGDYRSDEQYF.

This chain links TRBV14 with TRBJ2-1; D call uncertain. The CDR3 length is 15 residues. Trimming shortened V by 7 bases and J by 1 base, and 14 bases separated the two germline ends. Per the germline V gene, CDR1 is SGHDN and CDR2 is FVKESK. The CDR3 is CASNPGPASYNEQFF. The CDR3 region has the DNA TGTGCCAGCAACCCCGGGCCAGCTTCCTACAATGAGCAGTTCTTC.

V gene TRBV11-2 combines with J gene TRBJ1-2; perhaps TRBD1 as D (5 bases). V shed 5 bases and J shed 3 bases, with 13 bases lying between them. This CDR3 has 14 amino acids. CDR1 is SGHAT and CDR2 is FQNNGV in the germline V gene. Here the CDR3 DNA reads TGTGCCAGCAGCCACCTGGGGGAATACTATGGCTACACCTTC. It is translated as CASSHLGEYYGYTF.

The CDR3 spells CASSQVSSSYNEQFF. The CDR3 region has the DNA TGCGCCAGCAGCCAAGTGAGTAGCTCCTACAATGAGCAGTTCTTC. This chain connects TRBV4-1 to TRBJ2-1; no clear D gene. Germline V gene data show CDR1 as MGHRA and CDR2 as YSYEKL. The V and J ends lost 1 base and 0 bases respectively, with 7 bases between them. The CDR3 consists of 15 residues.

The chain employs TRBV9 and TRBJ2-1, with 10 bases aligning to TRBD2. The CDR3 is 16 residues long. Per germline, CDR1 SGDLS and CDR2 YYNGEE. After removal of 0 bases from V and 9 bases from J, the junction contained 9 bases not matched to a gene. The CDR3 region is CASSVGGGIAGGEQFF. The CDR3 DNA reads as TGTGCCAGCAGCGTAGGAGGAGGAATAGCGGGAGGTGAGCAGTTCTTC.

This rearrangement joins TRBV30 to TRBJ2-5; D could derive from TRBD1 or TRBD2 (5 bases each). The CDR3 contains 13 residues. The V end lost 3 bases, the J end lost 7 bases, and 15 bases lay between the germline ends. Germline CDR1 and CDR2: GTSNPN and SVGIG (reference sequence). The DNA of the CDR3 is TGTGCCTGGAGCGGGACCCCCGTGAGGACCCAGTACTTC. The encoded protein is CAWSGTPVRTQYF.

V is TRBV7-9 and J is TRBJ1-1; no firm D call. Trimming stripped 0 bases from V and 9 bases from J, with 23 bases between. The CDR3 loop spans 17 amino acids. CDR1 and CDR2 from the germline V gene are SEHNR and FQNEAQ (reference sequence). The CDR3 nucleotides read TGTGCCAGCAGCTTAGCATATGCTCGGCTTGACAAACTGCAAGCTTTCTTT. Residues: CASSLAYARLDKLQAFF.

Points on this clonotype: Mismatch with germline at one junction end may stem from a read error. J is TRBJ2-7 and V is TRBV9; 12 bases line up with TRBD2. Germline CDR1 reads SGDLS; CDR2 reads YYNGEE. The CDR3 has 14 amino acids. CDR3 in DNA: TGTGCCTGCAGCGTGGAAGGACTAGCGGGATTGCAGTACTTC. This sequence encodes CACSVEGLAGLQYF.

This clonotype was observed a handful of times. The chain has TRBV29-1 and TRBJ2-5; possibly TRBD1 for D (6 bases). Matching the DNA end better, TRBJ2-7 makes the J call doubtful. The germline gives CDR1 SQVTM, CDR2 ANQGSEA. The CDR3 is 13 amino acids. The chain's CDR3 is CSVEGQETYEQYF. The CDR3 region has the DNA TGCAGCGTTGAAGGACAGGAGACCTACGAGCAGTACTTC.

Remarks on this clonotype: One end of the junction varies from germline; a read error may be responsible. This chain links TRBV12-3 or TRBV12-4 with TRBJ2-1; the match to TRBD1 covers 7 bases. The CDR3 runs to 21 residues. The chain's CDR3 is CASSSPSDRRPGSSSYNEQLF. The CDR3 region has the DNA TGTGCCAGCAGTTCTCCCTCGGACAGGAGACCGGGTTCGAGCTCCTACAATGAGCAGCTCTTC.

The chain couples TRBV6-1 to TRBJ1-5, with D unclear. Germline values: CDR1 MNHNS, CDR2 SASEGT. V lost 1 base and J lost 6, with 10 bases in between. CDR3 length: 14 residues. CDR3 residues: CASSEGLSPQPQHF. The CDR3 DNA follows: TGTGCCAGCAGTGAAGGCCTTAGCCCTCAGCCCCAGCATTTT.

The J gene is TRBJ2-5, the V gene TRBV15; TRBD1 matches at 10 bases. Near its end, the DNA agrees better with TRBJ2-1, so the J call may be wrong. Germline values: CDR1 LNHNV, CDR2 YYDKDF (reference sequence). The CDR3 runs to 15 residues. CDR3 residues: CATSERDRGYNEQFF. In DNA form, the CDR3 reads TGTGCCACCAGCGAACGGGACAGGGGCTACAATGAGCAGTTCTTC.

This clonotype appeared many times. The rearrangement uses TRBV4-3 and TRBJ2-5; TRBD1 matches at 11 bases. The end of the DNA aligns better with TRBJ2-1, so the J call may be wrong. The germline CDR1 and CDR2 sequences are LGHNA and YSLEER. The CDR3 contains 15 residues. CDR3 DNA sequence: TGCGCCAGCAGCCTCACGGGGACAGGGGGCAATGAGCAGTTCTTC. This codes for CASSLTGTGGNEQFF.